The rows below give T cell receptor beta chains drawn from one sample of a study of blood T cell repertoires in COVID-19. The method was immunoSEQ multiplex PCR; TCRdb's version includes in-frame clones alone and lacks a portion of them. The table records about 100,000 clones, roughly 78% of them present only once. The specimen sequenced was peripheral blood. These receptor sequences come from a woman older than 75 with active or convalescent COVID-19. CDR3s include the opening cysteine and the closing phenylalanine or tryptophan. A D gene is named only where the DNA matches it firmly. Clone size appears in some rows only: once, few, many, or a class for an expanded clone.

>TRBV6-2/TRBV6-3|-|-|TRBJ2-5
CASSPQETQYF
TGTGCCAGCAGCCCCCAGGAGACCCAGTACTTC
>TRBV15|TRBD1|few|TRBJ2-1
CATSRGQSINEQFF
TGTGCCACCAGCAGGGGACAGAGCATCAATGAGCAGTTCTTC
>TRBV24-1|-|-|TRBJ1-5
CATSDSHSSNQPQHF
TGTGCCACCAGTGATTCTCACAGTTCCAATCAGCCCCAGCATTTT
>TRBV19|TRBD1|-|TRBJ2-7
CASAGTEHTKQYF
TGTGCCAGCGCCGGGACAGAGCACACCAAGCAGTACTTC
>TRBV5-6|TRBD1|few|TRBJ2-3
CASSESQGRSTDTQYF
TGTGCCAGCAGCGAATCACAGGGGCGTAGCACAGATACGCAGTATTTT
>TRBV5-6|TRBD2|-|TRBJ2-3
CASSPSGRASDTQYF
TGTGCCAGCAGCCCTAGCGGGAGGGCCAGTGATACGCAGTATTTT
>TRBV11-1|-|-|TRBJ2-1
CASSLDRVIDEQFF
TGTGCCAGCAGCTTAGACAGGGTGATCGATGAGCAGTTCTTC
>TRBV6-1|TRBD2|-|TRBJ2-3
CASSVTSGRAGGTDTQYF
TGTGCCAGCAGTGTAACTAGCGGGAGGGCCGGTGGGACAGATACGCAGTATTTT
>TRBV28|-|-|TRBJ1-4
CASSQVGRTNEKLFF
TGTGCCAGCAGTCAGGTGGGGCGGACGAATGAAAAACTGTTTTTT
>TRBV10-3|-|-|TRBJ1-2
CAIKGETNSGYTF
TGTGCCATCAAGGGGGAGACGAATTCTGGCTACACCTTC
>TRBV27|TRBD1|few|TRBJ1-1
CASSFTTGLTEAFF
TGTGCCAGCAGTTTCACGACAGGGTTAACTGAAGCTTTCTTT
>TRBV6-5|-|-|TRBJ2-7
CASSYSLGGGSYEQYF
TGTGCCAGCAGTTACTCGTTAGGGGGGGGTTCCTACGAGCAGTACTTC
>TRBV6-2/TRBV6-3|TRBD2|few|TRBJ2-7
CASSYSGLAGYSYEQYF
TGTGCCAGCAGTTACTCGGGACTAGCGGGATACTCCTACGAGCAGTACTTC
>TRBV28|-|-|TRBJ2-5
CASKASQETQYF
TGTGCCAGCAAGGCTAGCCAAGAGACCCAGTACTTC
>TRBV25-1|TRBD1|-|TRBJ1-2
CASSELGQGKYGYTF
TGTGCCAGCAGTGAATTGGGACAGGGAAAGTATGGCTACACCTTC